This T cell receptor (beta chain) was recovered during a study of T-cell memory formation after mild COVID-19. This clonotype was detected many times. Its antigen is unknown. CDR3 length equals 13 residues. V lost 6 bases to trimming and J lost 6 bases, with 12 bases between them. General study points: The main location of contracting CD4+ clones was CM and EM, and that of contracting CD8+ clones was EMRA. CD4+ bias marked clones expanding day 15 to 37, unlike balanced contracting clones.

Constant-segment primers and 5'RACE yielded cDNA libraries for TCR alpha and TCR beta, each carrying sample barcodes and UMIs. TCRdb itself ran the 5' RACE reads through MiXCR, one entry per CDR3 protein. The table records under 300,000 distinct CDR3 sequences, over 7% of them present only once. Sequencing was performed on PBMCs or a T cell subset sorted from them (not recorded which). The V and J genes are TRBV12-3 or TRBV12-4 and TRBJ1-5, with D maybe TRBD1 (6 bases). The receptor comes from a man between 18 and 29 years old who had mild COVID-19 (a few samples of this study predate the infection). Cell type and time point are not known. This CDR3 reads CASSTDSGQPQHF. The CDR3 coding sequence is TGTGCCAGCAGCACGGACAGCGGTCAGCCCCAGCATTTT.